The 16 T cell receptor beta chains listed next were all sequenced from one sample in a study of blood T cells in healthy people across ages. Primers used in a second PCR of about 7 to 12 cycles were a sample-barcoded 5' primer and a J-beta primer mix. TCRdb called the 5' RACE reads again in MiXCR, with one record for every CDR3 protein. The sample contains about 780,000 distinct CDR3 sequences, around 50% of which appear only once. Material for sequencing was blood. The origin of the receptors is a man older than 75 in good health.

The chain joins TRBV15 to TRBJ1-1, with TRBD1 matching 11 bases. CDR3 length: 16 residues. V dropped 4 bases and J dropped 3; count of bases not matched to a gene: 7. CDR1 is LNHNV and CDR2 is YYDKDF in the germline V gene (reference sequence). The CDR3 reads CATSISRDRGDTEAFF. CDR3 nucleotide sequence: TGTGCCACCAGCATCTCCCGGGACAGGGGGGACACTGAAGCTTTCTTT.

The V call is TRBV3-1, the J call TRBJ1-5; D is uncertain. Germline V gene sequence: CDR1 LGHDT, CDR2 YNNKEL (reference sequence). The CDR3 spans 12 residues. V lost 3 bases and J lost 9, with 9 bases in between. CDR3 DNA: TGTGCCAGCAGCCACCCCTTAGGGCCCCAGCATTTT. Its translation: CASSHPLGPQHF.

There are a few counts of this clonotype. This chain uses TRBV20-1 with TRBJ2-5, with 11 bases aligning to TRBD2. Germline V gene lookup returns CDR1 DFQATT and CDR2 SNEGSKA (reference sequence). The CDR3 length is 15 residues. CDR3 region: CSPTSGTSGGETQYF. In nucleotides, the CDR3 is TGCAGCCCTACCTCGGGGACTAGCGGAGGGGAGACCCAGTACTTC.

This clonotype was seen once. V usage is TRBV7-2 and J usage is TRBJ2-5, with 8 nucleotides matching TRBD2. The CDR3 has 17 residues. Germline CDR1 reads SGHTA; CDR2 reads FQGNSA. J gave up 4 bases and V 0 bases, and 10 bases lay outside the gene matches. CDR3 sequence: CASSLAVSGGPGETQYF. The CDR3 nucleotides are TGTGCCAGCAGCTTAGCTGTTTCGGGAGGGCCGGGAGAGACCCAGTACTTC.

The CDR3 region has the DNA TGCAGTGCTAGAGTGGGGACTAGCGGGAGATTTTACAATGAGCAGTTCTTC. The encoded protein is CSARVGTSGRFYNEQFF. This chain connects TRBV20-1 to TRBJ2-1; 14 bases align to TRBD2. This CDR3 has 17 residues. V lost 1 base, J lost 4 bases, and 6 bases stayed unmatched. Germline assignment: CDR1 DFQATT and CDR2 SNEGSKA (reference sequence).

This clonotype was detected ten times or more. DNA for the CDR3: TGTGCCAGCAGTTTTCGGGGGGCCGCCCCTAGCACAGATACGCAGTATTTT. Protein sequence: CASSFRGAAPSTDTQYF. The gene calls are TRBV28 and TRBJ2-3; possibly TRBD2 for D (7 bases). V gave up 3 bases and J gave up 0 bases, with 16 bases separating them. Germline values: CDR1 MDHEN, CDR2 SYDVKM. The CDR3 is 17 amino acids.

This clonotype was counted ten times or more. The chain has TRBV5-1 and TRBJ2-7, with TRBD2 matching 8 bases. The CDR3 is 15 amino acids. The trim removed 3 bases at V and 5 bases at J, leaving 10 bases unmatched. Per germline, CDR1 SGHRS and CDR2 YFSETQ. The CDR3 reads CASSYQGLEVDEQYF. As DNA, the CDR3 is TGCGCCAGCAGCTACCAGGGACTAGAGGTCGACGAGCAGTACTTC.

The rearrangement uses TRBV25-1 and TRBJ2-3, with D unresolved. In germline, CDR1 is MGHDK, CDR2 SYGVNS. The CDR3 has 14 residues. Trimming stripped 7 bases from V and 1 base from J, with 12 bases between. The CDR3 nucleotides are TGTGCCAGCACCCCGGACGGGCGCACAGATACGCAGTATTTT. Protein: CASTPDGRTDTQYF.

This sequence joins TRBV20-1 and TRBJ2-1, with 14 bases matching TRBD2. V lost 7 bases and J lost 9; bases outside the gene matches: 8. The germline V gene encodes CDR1 DFQATT and CDR2 SNEGSKA (reference sequence). This CDR3 region has 14 residues. The CDR3 DNA reads as TGCAGTGGAGAGACTAGCGGGAGGGTGGGTGAGCAGTTCTTC. Residues: CSGETSGRVGEQFF.

The chain combines TRBV6-1 with TRBJ2-5, with 9 bases aligning to TRBD2. TRBJ2-7 explains the end of the DNA better; the J call may be wrong. In germline, CDR1 is MNHNS, CDR2 SASEGT. The CDR3 runs to 14 residues. CDR3 protein: CASSELAGLYEQYF. The CDR3 region has the DNA TGTGCCAGCAGTGAACTAGCGGGGTTATACGAGCAGTACTTC.

There are many counts of this clonotype. CDR3 region: CASSLTSGRHLSYEQYF. The CDR3 DNA reads TGTGCCAGCAGTCTGACTAGCGGGAGGCACCTCTCCTACGAGCAGTACTTC. This chain connects TRBV6-2 or TRBV6-3 to TRBJ2-7; 13 bases agree with TRBD2. CDR1 is MNHEY, CDR2 SVGEGT, per germline. The CDR3 totals 17 residues. V gave up 5 bases and J gave up 0 bases; unmatched junction bases: 7.

The chain carries TRBV2 and TRBJ2-2; the match to TRBD2 covers 7 bases. J lost 7 bases, V lost 8 bases, and 7 bases had no gene match. The germline CDR1 and CDR2 sequences are SNHLY and FYNNEI. This CDR3 is 13 amino acids long. The CDR3 spells CASSGTIIGELFF. The CDR3 DNA is TGTGCCAGCTCCGGGACTATCATCGGGGAGCTGTTTTTT.

This clonotype was counted between two and nine times. The CDR3 here is CSAPHGQGGRQTQYF. Here the CDR3 DNA reads TGCAGTGCTCCCCACGGACAGGGTGGAAGACAGACCCAGTACTTC. The chain uses TRBV20-1 and TRBJ2-5, with TRBD1 identical over 8 bases. CDR1 DFQATT and CDR2 SNEGSKA come from the germline V gene (reference sequence). After removal of 5 bases from V and 6 bases from J, the junction contained 14 bases not matched to a gene. CDR3 length: 15 residues.

This clonotype was found many times. The chain couples TRBV7-2 to TRBJ2-5, with no clear D. CDR3 length equals 13 residues. The ends were cut back, 5 bases at V and 6 bases at J, with 13 bases in the middle. The germline V gene has CDR1 SGHTA and CDR2 FQGNSA. Here the CDR3 reads CASSPGRSQTQYF. Written as DNA, the CDR3 is TGTGCCAGCAGCCCAGGACGTTCCCAGACCCAGTACTTC.

This chain connects TRBV7-3 to TRBJ2-3; 11 nucleotides agree with TRBD2. Germline V CDR1 and CDR2: SGHTA, FQGTGA. The junction had 15 bases not matched to a gene; V was cut back by 2 bases and J by 2 bases. CDR3 length: 20 residues. In nucleotides, the CDR3 is TGTGCCAGCAGCTTACTCGGTCGTTTAGCGGGAGGGGAGTCCACAGATACGCAGTATTTT. Translating it yields CASSLLGRLAGGESTDTQYF.

This clonotype was seen more than once but under ten times. The chain is built from TRBV5-1 and TRBJ2-1, with TRBD2 as a possible D gene (7 bases). CDR3 length equals 14 residues. The V end lost 1 base, the J end lost 9 bases, and 14 bases lay between the germline ends. Germline CDR1 and CDR2: SGHRS and YFSETQ. CDR3 DNA: TGCGCCAGCAGCTTGAAACAGGGCGGGGGTGAGCAGTTCTTC. Translating it yields CASSLKQGGGEQFF.